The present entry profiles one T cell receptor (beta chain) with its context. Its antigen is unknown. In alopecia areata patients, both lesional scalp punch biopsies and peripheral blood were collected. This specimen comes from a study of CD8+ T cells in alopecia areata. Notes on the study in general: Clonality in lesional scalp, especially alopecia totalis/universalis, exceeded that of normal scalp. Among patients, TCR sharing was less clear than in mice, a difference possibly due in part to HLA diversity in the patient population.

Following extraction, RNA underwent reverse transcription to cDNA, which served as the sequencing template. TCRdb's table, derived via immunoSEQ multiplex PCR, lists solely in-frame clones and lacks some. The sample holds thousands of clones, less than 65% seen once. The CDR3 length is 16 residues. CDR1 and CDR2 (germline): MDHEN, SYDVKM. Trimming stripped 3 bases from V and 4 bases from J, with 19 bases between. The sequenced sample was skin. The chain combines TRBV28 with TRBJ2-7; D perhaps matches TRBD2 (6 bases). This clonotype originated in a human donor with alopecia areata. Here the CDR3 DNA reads TGTGCCAGCAGTTTGATATCAGGCGGGATTGGATACGAGCAGTACTTC. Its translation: CASSLISGGIGYEQYF.